Shown below are 28 T cell receptor beta chains from a single sample sequenced in a study of T-cell reconstitution after alpha-beta-depleted transplantation in children. Unique molecular identifiers were built into the TCRbeta library. TCRdb reanalysed the PCR reads using MiXCR and keeps one entry per CDR3 protein. The profile covers approximately 500,000 distinct CDR3 sequences, with approximately 10% appearing a single time and roughly 2% taken by the ten largest. Sample: PBMCs, taken before TCRalphabeta/CD19-depleted stem cell transplant. The receptors were sampled from a child aged 2 to 10 with inherited bone marrow failure, due to receive a stem cell transplant.

V is TRBV21-1 and J is TRBJ2-2; the table's D call of TRBD1 was not tested on the DNA. TRBV21-1 is a recognized pseudogene. The CDR3 covers 18 residues. The CDR3 protein is CASSKAAWDRGRAGELFF. In DNA form, the CDR3 reads TGTGCCAGCAGCAAAGCTGCATGGGACAGGGGGCGGGCCGGGGAGCTGTTTTTT.

This clonotype showed up many times. The chain has TRBV29-1 and TRBJ2-7; no clear D gene. This CDR3 has 14 amino acids. The germline gives CDR1 SQVTM, CDR2 ANQGSEA. With 2 bases removed from V and 0 bases from J, the gap between germline ends came to 11 bases. The CDR3 loop is CSVEQNGGSYEQYF. The CDR3 DNA reads TGCAGCGTTGAACAGAATGGCGGCTCCTACGAGCAGTACTTC.

This clonotype appeared many times. The V gene is TRBV19, the J gene TRBJ1-5; 9 nucleotides align to TRBD1. From germline, CDR1 is LNHDA and CDR2 SQIVND (reference sequence). The CDR3 length is 16 residues. The trim removed 3 bases at V and 1 base at J, leaving 4 bases unmatched. CDR3 protein: CASSIRTGASNQPQHF. The CDR3 nucleotides are TGTGCCAGTAGTATTCGGACAGGGGCAAGCAATCAGCCCCAGCATTTT.

This clonotype has ten or more counts. This chain links TRBV28 with TRBJ2-5; 12 bases fit TRBD2. Trimming at V came to 3 bases and at J to 2 bases, leaving 7 bases not matched to a gene. The CDR3 has 17 amino acids. CDR1 and CDR2 from the germline V gene are MDHEN and SYDVKM. The CDR3: CASSFPGLAGTQETQYF. CDR3 coding DNA: TGTGCCAGCAGTTTTCCTGGACTAGCGGGGACACAAGAGACCCAGTACTTC.

This clonotype was counted only a few times. The chain couples TRBV5-6 to TRBJ2-3, with 8 positions matching TRBD2. The V gene end was trimmed by 2 bases and the J gene end by 2 bases; junction bases not matched to a gene: 7. Looked up from germline, CDR1 is SGHDT and CDR2 is YYEEEE. The CDR3 spans 16 residues. Written as DNA, the CDR3 is TGTGCCAGCAGCTTTATAACTAGCGGATTCACAGATACGCAGTATTTT. Residues: CASSFITSGFTDTQYF.

The V call is TRBV28, the J call TRBJ2-7; 9 nucleotides align to TRBD2. The germline CDR1 and CDR2 sequences are MDHEN and SYDVKM. The V and J ends lost 5 bases and 6 bases, in that order; junction bases with no gene match: 23. CDR3 length equals 19 residues. DNA of the CDR3: TGTGCCAGCAGTCCCCGACTAGCGGACCGATTCGTTTCGTGGTTCGAGCAGTACTTC. This encodes CASSPRLADRFVSWFEQYF.

This clonotype came up many times. The J gene is TRBJ2-2, the V gene TRBV7-2; 10 nucleotides align to TRBD2. After removal of 2 bases from V and 6 bases from J, the junction contained 3 bases not matched to a gene. CDR1 is SGHTA, CDR2 FQGNSA, per germline. The CDR3 totals 15 residues. The DNA of the CDR3 is TGTGCCAGCAGCTTACTAGCGGGAGTTGCCGGGGAGCTGTTTTTT. It codes for CASSLLAGVAGELFF.

V usage is TRBV5-1 and J usage is TRBJ2-5, with D perhaps TRBD2 (6 bases). This CDR3 spans 13 amino acids. The germline V and J ends were trimmed by 3 bases and 4 bases, with 10 bases remaining between them. Germline V CDR1 and CDR2: SGHRS, YFSETQ. The CDR3 sequence: CASSSGGTETQYF. In nucleotides, the CDR3 is TGCGCCAGCAGCTCTGGCGGGACAGAGACCCAGTACTTC.

This clonotype was seen ten or more times. The J gene is TRBJ2-7, the V gene TRBV18, with 10 bases matching TRBD1. Germline CDR1 and CDR2: KGHSH and LQKENI. This CDR3 region has 20 residues. Germline trimming cut 2 bases from V and 4 bases from J; bases unmatched to any gene: 20. The CDR3: CASSPTDGLRDRGFIYEQYF. The DNA of the CDR3 is TGTGCCAGCTCACCAACCGATGGCCTACGGGACAGGGGTTTTATATACGAGCAGTACTTC.

The sample holds many counts of this clonotype. The genes are TRBV11-2 and TRBJ2-1; no definite D call. The CDR3 consists of 15 residues. V lost 7 bases and J 0 bases, leaving 13 bases between the germline ends. The germline CDR1 and CDR2 sequences are SGHAT and FQNNGV. The CDR3 bases are TGTGCCAGCACCTTCCGAACCCCCTCCTACAATGAGCAGTTCTTC. Its translation is CASTFRTPSYNEQFF. Full variable domain (remainder filled in from reference TRBV11-2 and TRBJ2-1): EAGVAQSPRYKIIEKRQSVAFWCNPISGHATLYWYQQILGQGPKLLIQFQNNGVVDDSQLPKDRFSAERLKGVDSTLKIQPAKLEDSAVYLCASTFRTPSYNEQFFGPGTRLTVL.

V is TRBV11-1 and J is TRBJ2-1, with D perhaps TRBD1 or TRBD2 (5 bases each). V was clipped by 4 bases and J by 0 bases, with 19 bases between them. CDR3 length: 18 residues. Per the germline V gene, CDR1 is SGHAT and CDR2 is FQDESV (reference sequence). CDR3 DNA: TGTGCCAGCAGCTCCCCTCGGGGCGGGCACAGCTCCTACAATGAGCAGTTCTTC. Translation: CASSSPRGGHSSYNEQFF.

The chain carries TRBV2 and TRBJ2-1; possible D gene TRBD2, 7 bases. The V end was cut by 3 bases, the J end by 1 base, with 13 bases between. CDR3 length: 16 amino acids. From germline, CDR1 is SNHLY and CDR2 FYNNEI. CDR3 protein: CASSDPGGQSYNEQFF. CDR3 nucleotides: TGTGCCAGCAGTGATCCGGGGGGCCAGTCCTACAATGAGCAGTTCTTC.

The table lists this clonotype with many counts. The J gene is TRBJ1-4, the V gene TRBV20-1; D gene uncertain. The CDR3 consists of 11 residues. The V end was cut by 5 bases, the J end by 11 bases, with 12 bases between. Germline CDR1 and CDR2: DFQATT and SNEGSKA (reference sequence). The CDR3 region has the DNA TGCAGTGCTCCTGTGGTGGAGAAACTGTTTTTT. This gives the protein CSAPVVEKLFF.

This clonotype was counted many times. V usage is TRBV4-3 and J usage is TRBJ2-5, with 7 bases aligning to TRBD2. CDR1 LGHNA and CDR2 YSLEER come from the germline V gene. Unmatched junction bases numbered 22, after V lost 4 bases and J lost 5 bases. CDR3 length: 19 amino acids. The CDR3 is CASSRSHAQLRLARETQYF. The CDR3 coding sequence is TGCGCCAGCAGCCGGTCGCATGCTCAACTGCGACTAGCCCGGGAGACCCAGTACTTC.

This clonotype was detected only a few times. The V and J genes are TRBV28 and TRBJ2-3, with D perhaps matching TRBD1 (6 bases). The V and J ends lost 5 bases and 0 bases respectively, with 12 bases between them. The CDR3 runs 15 residues. Looked up from germline, CDR1 is MDHEN and CDR2 is SYDVKM. DNA of the CDR3: TGTGCCAGCAGTGACAGGTCCTCTAGCACAGATACGCAGTATTTT. Translating gives CASSDRSSSTDTQYF.

A word on this clonotype: This could be a read error, since a much larger clone is one nucleotide away. The chain carries TRBV20-1 and TRBJ2-7; D uncertain. From germline, CDR1 is DFQATT and CDR2 SNEGSKA (reference sequence). The CDR3 is 12 residues long. Trimming left V 7 bases short and J 0 bases short, with 10 bases between. The CDR3 bases are TGCAGTGGGCAGAATAGCTCCTACGAGCAGTACTTC. Its protein is CSGQNSSYEQYF.

This clonotype was detected many times. The rearrangement uses TRBV4-3 and TRBJ2-5; TRBD2 matches at 7 bases. The CDR3 covers 14 residues. V trimming: 4 bases; J trimming: 7 bases; junction bases outside the gene matches: 9. Germline CDR1 is LGHNA and CDR2 is YSLEER. CDR3 amino acids: CASSLSSGPGTQYF. The CDR3 coding sequence is TGCGCCAGCAGCCTTTCTAGCGGTCCCGGGACCCAGTACTTC.

This clonotype has a handful of counts. The genes are TRBV11-2 and TRBJ2-1; 11 bases align to TRBD2. The CDR3 loop spans 16 amino acids. CDR1 and CDR2 (germline): SGHAT, FQNNGV. V lost 6 bases to trimming and J lost 4 bases; unmatched junction nucleotides: 8. The CDR3 DNA reads TGTGCCAGCAGACCTACTAGCGGGAGAGAGTACAATGAGCAGTTCTTC. It specifies CASRPTSGREYNEQFF.

CDR3 DNA sequence: TGTGCCAGCAGCGGGACAGCCGGCGAGCAGTACTTC. Residues: CASSGTAGEQYF. The chain has TRBV9 and TRBJ2-7; a weak D match, TRBD1 (6 bases). With 3 bases removed from V and 6 bases from J, the gap between germline ends came to 10 bases. Germline assignment: CDR1 SGDLS and CDR2 YYNGEE. There are 12 residues in the CDR3.

This clonotype showed up many times. The rearrangement links TRBV29-1 to TRBJ2-1; D remains unclear. The CDR3 length is 12 residues. Germline V gives CDR1 SQVTM, CDR2 ANQGSEA. Between the trimmed V and J ends, which lost 4 bases and 4 bases, there was a span of 8 bases. As DNA, the CDR3 is TGCAGCGTTGTCGCAGATTACAATGAGCAGTTCTTC. This sequence encodes CSVVADYNEQFF.

This clonotype appeared many times. The chain carries TRBV12-3 or TRBV12-4 and TRBJ2-5, with D perhaps matching TRBD2 (6 bases). V lost 6 bases, J lost 2 bases, and 13 bases lay in between. The CDR3 is made up of 14 amino acids. The CDR3: CASRWSAGQETQYF. The CDR3, as DNA: TGTGCCAGCAGGTGGTCTGCGGGGCAAGAGACCCAGTACTTC.

The genes are TRBV6-1 and TRBJ1-2; tentative D call: TRBD1 (5 bases). V gave up 6 bases and J gave up 2 bases, with 13 bases separating them. This CDR3 region has 14 residues. Germline CDR1 reads MNHNS; CDR2 reads SASEGT. The CDR3 protein is CASRQAGGNYGYTF. The CDR3, as DNA: TGTGCCAGCAGACAGGCGGGGGGAAACTATGGCTACACCTTC.

Ten or more counts support this clonotype. V is TRBV12-3 or TRBV12-4 and J is TRBJ1-2; 9 nucleotides match TRBD1. Trimming removed 5 bases from V and 2 bases from J; junction bases left unmatched: 6. This CDR3 has 15 residues. In nucleotides, the CDR3 is TGTGCCAGCAGTGGACCCGGGACAGGGAACTATGGCTACACCTTC. Translated: CASSGPGTGNYGYTF.

Concerning this clonotype: A much larger clone lies one base from this, so it may be a read error. J is TRBJ2-7 and V is TRBV7-9; possible D gene TRBD2, 6 bases. Germline CDR1 reads SEHNR; CDR2 reads FQNEAQ (reference sequence). This CDR3 comprises 16 residues. CDR3 amino acids: CASSPVGRDGQNEQCF. The CDR3 region has the DNA TGTGCCAGCAGCCCAGTGGGGCGGGATGGCCAAAACGAGCAGTGCTTC.

This clonotype was counted many times. The CDR3 DNA sequence: TGTGCCAGCAGCGTAGGATTAGCGGGGTTCTCCTACAATGAGCAGTTCTTC. Residues: CASSVGLAGFSYNEQFF. The chain combines TRBV9 with TRBJ2-1, with 8 positions matching TRBD2. J was trimmed by 0 bases and V by 0 bases; bases with no gene match: 5. CDR1 and CDR2 from the germline V gene are SGDLS and YYNGEE. This CDR3 has 17 amino acids.

This clonotype was found a few times. This chain joins TRBV28 and TRBJ2-2; TRBD2 matches at 8 bases. Per the germline V gene, CDR1 is MDHEN and CDR2 is SYDVKM. V was clipped by 7 bases and J by 5 bases; unmatched bases: 15. The CDR3 totals 17 residues. CDR3 sequence (DNA): TGTGCCAGCATCTCTTCTTGGCGGGAGGCTAGAACCGGGGAGCTGTTTTTT. This gives the protein CASISSWREARTGELFF.

Many counts were recorded for this clonotype. V usage is TRBV4-3 and J usage is TRBJ1-1, with 7 bases matching TRBD1. Germline CDR1 and CDR2: LGHNA and YSLEER. With 0 bases clipped from V and 12 bases from J, the junction kept 22 bases outside the gene matches. The CDR3 has 18 residues. The CDR3 region is CASSQDFPETGWFSETFF. Here the CDR3 DNA reads TGCGCCAGCAGCCAAGATTTCCCTGAGACAGGGTGGTTCAGCGAAACTTTCTTT.

This clonotype was counted many times. The chain carries TRBV29-1 and TRBJ2-7; 13 nucleotides align to TRBD2. This CDR3 has 14 amino acids. V lost 7 bases, J lost 5 bases, and 8 bases stayed unmatched. Germline values: CDR1 SQVTM, CDR2 ANQGSEA. The CDR3 DNA sequence: TGCAGCGCCGGACTAGCGGGAGTTGGCGACGAGCAGTACTTC. It specifies CSAGLAGVGDEQYF.